The present T cell receptor (beta chain) was sequenced within a study of blood T cell repertoires in COVID-19. Produced via immunoSEQ multiplex PCR; TCRdb's table is partial and in-frame only. Of roughly 290,000 clones listed, 80% to 90% are singletons. This CDR3 is built from 14 residues. Germline V CDR1 and CDR2: LNHNV, YYDKDF (reference sequence). The ends were cut back, 0 bases at V and 6 bases at J, with 10 bases in the middle. The clonotype was recovered from a woman between 50 and 59 years old who had recovered from COVID-19. Input material: peripheral blood. V usage is TRBV15 and J usage is TRBJ2-3; TRBD1 is a possible D gene (6 bases). Here the CDR3 reads CATSRDQGWDTQYF. As DNA, the CDR3 is TGTGCCACCAGCAGAGACCAGGGGTGGGATACGCAGTATTTT.